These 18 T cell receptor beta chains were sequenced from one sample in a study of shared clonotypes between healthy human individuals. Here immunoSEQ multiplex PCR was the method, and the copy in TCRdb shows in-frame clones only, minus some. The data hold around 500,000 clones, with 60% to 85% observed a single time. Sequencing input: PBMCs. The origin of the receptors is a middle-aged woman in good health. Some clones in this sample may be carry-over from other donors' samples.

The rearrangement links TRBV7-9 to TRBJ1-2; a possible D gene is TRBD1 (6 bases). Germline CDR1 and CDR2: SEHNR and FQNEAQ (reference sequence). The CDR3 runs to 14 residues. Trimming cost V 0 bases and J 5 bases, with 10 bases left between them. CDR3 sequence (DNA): TGTGCCAGCAGCTTAGCCAGGGGATTTTATGGCTACACCTTC. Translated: CASSLARGFYGYTF.

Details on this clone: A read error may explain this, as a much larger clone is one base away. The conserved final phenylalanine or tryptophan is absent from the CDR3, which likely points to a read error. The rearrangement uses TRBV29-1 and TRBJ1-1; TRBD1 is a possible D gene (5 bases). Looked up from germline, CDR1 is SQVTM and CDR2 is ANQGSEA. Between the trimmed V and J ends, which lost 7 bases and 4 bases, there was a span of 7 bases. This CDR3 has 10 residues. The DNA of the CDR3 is TGCAGCGCGGGGGTCACTGAAGCTTTCCTT. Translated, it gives CSAGVTEAFL.

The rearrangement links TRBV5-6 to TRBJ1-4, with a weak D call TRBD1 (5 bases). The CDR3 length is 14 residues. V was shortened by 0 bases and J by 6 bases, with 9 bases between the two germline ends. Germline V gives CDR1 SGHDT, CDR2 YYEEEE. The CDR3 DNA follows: TGTGCCAGCAGCTTGGCGGGACTAGATGAAAAACTGTTTTTT. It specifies CASSLAGLDEKLFF.

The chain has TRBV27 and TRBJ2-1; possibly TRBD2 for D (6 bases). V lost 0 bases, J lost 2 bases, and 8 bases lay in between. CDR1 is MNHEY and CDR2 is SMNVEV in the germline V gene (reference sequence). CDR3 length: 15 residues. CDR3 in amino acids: CASSLSGGPYNEQFF. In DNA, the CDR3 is TGTGCCAGCAGTTTATCGGGGGGACCCTACAATGAGCAGTTCTTC.

CDR3 protein: CASSPRTGPNEKLFF. CDR3 in DNA: TGTGCCAGCAGCCCACGGACAGGTCCCAATGAAAAACTGTTTTTT. The chain carries TRBV7-9 and TRBJ1-4; 7 bases map to TRBD1. CDR3 length equals 15 residues. J lost 5 bases, V lost 5 bases, and 8 bases had no gene match. The germline V gene has CDR1 SEHNR and CDR2 FQNEAQ (reference sequence).

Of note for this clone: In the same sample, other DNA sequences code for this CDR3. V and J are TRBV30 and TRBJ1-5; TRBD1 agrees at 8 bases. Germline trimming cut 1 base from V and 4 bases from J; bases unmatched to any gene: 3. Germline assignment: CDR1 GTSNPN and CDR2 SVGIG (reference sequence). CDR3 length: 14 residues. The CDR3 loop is CAWSAGTGNQPQHF. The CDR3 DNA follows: TGTGCCTGGAGTGCCGGGACAGGTAATCAGCCCCAGCATTTT. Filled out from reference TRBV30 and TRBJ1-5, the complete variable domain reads SQTIHQWPATLVQPVGSPLSLECTVEGTSNPNLYWYRQAAGRGLQLLFYSVGIGQISSEVPQNLSASRPQDRQFILSSKKLLLSDSGFYLCAWSAGTGNQPQHFGDGTRLSIL.

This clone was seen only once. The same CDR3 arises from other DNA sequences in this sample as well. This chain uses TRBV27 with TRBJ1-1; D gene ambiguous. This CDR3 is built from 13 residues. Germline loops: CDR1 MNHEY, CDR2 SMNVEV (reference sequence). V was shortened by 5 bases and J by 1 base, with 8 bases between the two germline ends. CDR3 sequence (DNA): TGTGCCAGCAGTCCCGGACGGAACACTGAAGCTTTCTTT. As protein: CASSPGRNTEAFF.

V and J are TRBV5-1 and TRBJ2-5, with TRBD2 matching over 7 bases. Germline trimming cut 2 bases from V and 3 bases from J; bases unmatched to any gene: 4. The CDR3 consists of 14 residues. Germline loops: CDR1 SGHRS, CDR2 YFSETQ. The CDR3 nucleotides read TGCGCCAGCAGCTTCGGCCTAGCGGAAGAGACCCAGTACTTC. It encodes CASSFGLAEETQYF.

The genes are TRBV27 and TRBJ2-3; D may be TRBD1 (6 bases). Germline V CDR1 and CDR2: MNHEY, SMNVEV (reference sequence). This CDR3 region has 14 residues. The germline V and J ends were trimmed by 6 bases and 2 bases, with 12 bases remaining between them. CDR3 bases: TGTGCCAGCAGAGAGGACAGATACACAGATACGCAGTATTTT. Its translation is CASREDRYTDTQYF.

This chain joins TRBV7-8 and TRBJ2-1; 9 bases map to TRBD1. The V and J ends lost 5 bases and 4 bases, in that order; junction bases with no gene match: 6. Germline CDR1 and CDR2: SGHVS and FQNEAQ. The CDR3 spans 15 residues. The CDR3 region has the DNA TGTGCCAGCAGCCAAACAGGGGGCTGGTACAATGAGCAGTTCTTC. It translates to CASSQTGGWYNEQFF.

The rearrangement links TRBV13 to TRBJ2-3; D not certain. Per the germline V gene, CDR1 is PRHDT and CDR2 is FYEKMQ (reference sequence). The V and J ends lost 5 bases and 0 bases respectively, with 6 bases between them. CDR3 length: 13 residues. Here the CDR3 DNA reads TGTGCCAGCAGCCCCGCGAGCACAGATACGCAGTATTTT. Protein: CASSPASTDTQYF.

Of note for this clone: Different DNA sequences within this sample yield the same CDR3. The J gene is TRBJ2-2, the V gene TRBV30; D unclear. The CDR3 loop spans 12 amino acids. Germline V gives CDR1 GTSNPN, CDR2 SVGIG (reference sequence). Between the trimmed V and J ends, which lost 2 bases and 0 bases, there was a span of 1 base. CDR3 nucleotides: TGTGCCTGGAGTACGAACACCGGGGAGCTGTTTTTT. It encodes CAWSTNTGELFF.

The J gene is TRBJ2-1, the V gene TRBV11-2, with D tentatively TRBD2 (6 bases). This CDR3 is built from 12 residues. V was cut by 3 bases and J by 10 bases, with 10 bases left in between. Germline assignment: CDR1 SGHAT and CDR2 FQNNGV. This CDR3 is CASSFNGREQFF. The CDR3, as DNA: TGTGCCAGCAGCTTCAATGGGAGGGAGCAGTTCTTC. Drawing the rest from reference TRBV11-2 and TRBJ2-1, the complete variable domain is EAGVAQSPRYKIIEKRQSVAFWCNPISGHATLYWYQQILGQGPKLLIQFQNNGVVDDSQLPKDRFSAERLKGVDSTLKIQPAKLEDSAVYLCASSFNGREQFFGPGTRLTVL.

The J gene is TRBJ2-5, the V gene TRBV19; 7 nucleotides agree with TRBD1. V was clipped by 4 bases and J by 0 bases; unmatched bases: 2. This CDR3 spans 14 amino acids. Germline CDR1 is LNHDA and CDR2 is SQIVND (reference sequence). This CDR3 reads CASSTDRDQETQYF. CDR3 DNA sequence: TGTGCCAGTAGTACCGACAGGGACCAAGAGACCCAGTACTTC.

The CDR3 reads CASSQVLTSGANVLTF. The CDR3 DNA follows: TGCGCCAGCAGCCAAGTCCTAACCTCTGGGGCCAACGTCCTGACTTTC. The chain has TRBV4-1 and TRBJ2-6; D unclear. Trimming stripped 1 base from V and 0 bases from J, with 7 bases between. This CDR3 spans 16 amino acids. CDR1 is MGHRA, CDR2 YSYEKL, per germline.

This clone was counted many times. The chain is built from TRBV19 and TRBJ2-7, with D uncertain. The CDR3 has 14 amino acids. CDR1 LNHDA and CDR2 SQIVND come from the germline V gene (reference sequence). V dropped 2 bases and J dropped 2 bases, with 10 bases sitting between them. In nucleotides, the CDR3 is TGTGCCAGTAGTATAAGCATAGGAGCCTACGAGCAGTACTTC. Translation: CASSISIGAYEQYF.

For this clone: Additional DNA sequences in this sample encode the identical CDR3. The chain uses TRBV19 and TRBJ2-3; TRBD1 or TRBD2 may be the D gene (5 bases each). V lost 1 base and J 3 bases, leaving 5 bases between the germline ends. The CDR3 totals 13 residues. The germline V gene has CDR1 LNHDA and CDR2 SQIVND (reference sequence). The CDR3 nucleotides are TGTGCCAGTAGTATAGGGGGGACAGATACGCAGTATTTT. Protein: CASSIGGTDTQYF.

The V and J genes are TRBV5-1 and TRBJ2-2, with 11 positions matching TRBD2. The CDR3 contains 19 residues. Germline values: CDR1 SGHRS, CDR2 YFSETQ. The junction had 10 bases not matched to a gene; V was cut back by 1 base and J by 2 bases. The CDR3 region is CASSLWGSLAGGNTGELFF. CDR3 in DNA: TGCGCCAGCAGCTTGTGGGGGTCCCTAGCGGGAGGCAACACCGGGGAGCTGTTTTTT.